The count of the clone carrying this TCR beta chain is one. Antigen unknown. The germline V and J ends were trimmed by 5 bases and 5 bases, with 15 bases remaining between them. The CDR3 length is 15 residues. Germline V gives CDR1 LNHDA, CDR2 SQIVND (reference sequence). Approximately 98,000 TCR templates were measured in each sample. TCRdb's copy holds only in-frame clones and misses some; the assay was immunoSEQ multiplex PCR. The table lists about 120,000 clones, less than 95% of them singletons, with under 2% in the top ten. This entry comes from a study of siplizumab effects on memory and regulatory T cells. Study-wide findings and caveats: With siplizumab, Treg-derived clones averaged about 71% of mappable alloreactive CD4+ clones, versus around 28% in controls. It seemed that naive T cells were more diverse than memory cells and were major contributors to the alloresponse.

This chain joins TRBV19 and TRBJ2-2; tentative D call: TRBD1 (6 bases). The TCR sequence derives from a human donor in good health. What was sequenced was non-Treg CD4+ T cells sorted from blood. CDR3 residues: CASSATGRGTGELFF. In nucleotides, the CDR3 is TGTGCCAGTAGTGCCACAGGGCGTGGTACCGGGGAGCTGTTTTTT. The whole variable domain, filled in from reference TRBV19 and TRBJ2-2, reads DGGITQSPKYLFRKEGQNVTLSCEQNLNHDAMYWYRQDPGQGLRLIYYSQIVNDFQKGDIAEGYSVSREKKESFPLTVTSAQKNPTAFYLCASSATGRGTGELFFGEGSRLTVL.